Included here is one T cell receptor (beta chain) sequence, with context. Its antigen is unidentified. Its ends do not fully match the called genes, so a read error is possible. This specimen belongs to a study of T cell repertoires in cytomegalovirus infection. Study-wide background: Matching HLA type and CMV infection were both indicated by public TCR beta signatures.

Study-wide results and caveats: People with CMV and the relevant HLA were identified by cumulative public TCR beta family frequency. Within the response measured ex vivo, HLA-C-restricted CMV-specific TCR beta clonotypes were dominant.

One entry per CDR3 protein results from TCRdb running MiXCR on the reads. This sample has 170,000 or so distinct CDR3 sequences; around 15% occur once, and the top ten carry approximately 30%. CDR3 length: 16 amino acids. Germline V gene data show CDR1 as SGHVS and CDR2 as FNYEAQ. This chain joins TRBV7-6 and TRBJ1-2; tentative D call: TRBD1 (6 bases). The sequenced sample consisted of PBMCs. The clonotype comes from a human donor in good health (CMV status not recorded). Some clones in this sample may be carry-over from other donors' samples. CDR3 residues: CASSLALVRRGYGYTF. In nucleotides, the CDR3 is TGTGCTAGCAGCTTAGCTCTAGTGCGCAGGGGTTATGGCTACACCTTC.